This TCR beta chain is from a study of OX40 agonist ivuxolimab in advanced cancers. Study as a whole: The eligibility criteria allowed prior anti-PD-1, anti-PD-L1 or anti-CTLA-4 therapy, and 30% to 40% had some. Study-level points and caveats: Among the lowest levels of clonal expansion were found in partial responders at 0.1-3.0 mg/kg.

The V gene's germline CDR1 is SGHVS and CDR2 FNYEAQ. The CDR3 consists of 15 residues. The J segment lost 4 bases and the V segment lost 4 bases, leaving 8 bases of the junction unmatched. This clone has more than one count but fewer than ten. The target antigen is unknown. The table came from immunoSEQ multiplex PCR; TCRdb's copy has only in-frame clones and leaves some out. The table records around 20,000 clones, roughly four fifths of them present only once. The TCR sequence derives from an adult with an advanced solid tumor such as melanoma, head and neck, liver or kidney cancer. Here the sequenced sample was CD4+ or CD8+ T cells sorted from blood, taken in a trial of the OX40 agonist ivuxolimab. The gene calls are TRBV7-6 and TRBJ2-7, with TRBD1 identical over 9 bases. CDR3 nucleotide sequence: TGTGCCAGCAGCTCCGGGACAGGGAAAGGATACGAGCAGTACTTC. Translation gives CASSSGTGKGYEQYF.